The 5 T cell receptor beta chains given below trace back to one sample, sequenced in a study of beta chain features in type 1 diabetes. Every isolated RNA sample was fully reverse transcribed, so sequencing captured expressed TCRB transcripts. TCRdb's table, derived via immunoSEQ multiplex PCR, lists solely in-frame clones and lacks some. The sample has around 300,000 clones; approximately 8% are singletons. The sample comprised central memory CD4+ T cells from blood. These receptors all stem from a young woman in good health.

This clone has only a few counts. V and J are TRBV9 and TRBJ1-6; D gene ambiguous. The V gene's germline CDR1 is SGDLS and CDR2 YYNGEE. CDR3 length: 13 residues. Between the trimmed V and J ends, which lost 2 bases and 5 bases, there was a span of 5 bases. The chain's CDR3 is CASSVNDNSPLHF. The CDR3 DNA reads TGTGCCAGCAGCGTGAATGATAATTCACCCCTCCACTTT.

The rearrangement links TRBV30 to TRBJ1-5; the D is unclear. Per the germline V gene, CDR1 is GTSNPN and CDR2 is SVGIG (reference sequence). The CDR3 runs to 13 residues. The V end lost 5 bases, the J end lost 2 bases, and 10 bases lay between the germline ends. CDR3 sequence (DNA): TGTGCCTGGTCCTTTGGGGGCAATCAGCCCCAGCATTTT. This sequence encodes CAWSFGGNQPQHF.

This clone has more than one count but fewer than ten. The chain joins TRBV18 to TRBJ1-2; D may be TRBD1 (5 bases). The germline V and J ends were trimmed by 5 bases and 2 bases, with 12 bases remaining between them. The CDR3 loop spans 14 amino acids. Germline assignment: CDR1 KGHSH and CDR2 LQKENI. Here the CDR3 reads CASSDTGTNYGYTF. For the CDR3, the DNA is TGTGCCAGCTCAGACACAGGAACAAACTATGGCTACACCTTC.

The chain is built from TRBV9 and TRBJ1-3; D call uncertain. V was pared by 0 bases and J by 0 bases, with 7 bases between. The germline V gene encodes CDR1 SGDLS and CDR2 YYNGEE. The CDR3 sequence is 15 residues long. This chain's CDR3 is CASSVGTASGNTIYF. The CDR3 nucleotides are TGTGCCAGCAGCGTAGGCACAGCCTCTGGAAACACCATATATTTT.

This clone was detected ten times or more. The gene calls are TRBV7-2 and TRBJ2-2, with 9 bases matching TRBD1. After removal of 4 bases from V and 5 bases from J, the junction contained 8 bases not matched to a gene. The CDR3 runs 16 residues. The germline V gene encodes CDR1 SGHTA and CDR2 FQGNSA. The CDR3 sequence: CASSSWRDRVTGELFF. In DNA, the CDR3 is TGTGCCAGCAGCTCCTGGCGGGACAGGGTGACCGGGGAGCTGTTTTTT.